This is a list of T cell receptor beta chains from one sample in a study of blood T cell repertoires in COVID-19. Assay used: immunoSEQ multiplex PCR; TCRdb lists only in-frame clones, some missing. Of about 230,000 clones listed, around 90% are singletons. The sample taken for sequencing was PBMCs or T cells enriched from blood (not recorded which). These receptors were collected from a woman aged 25 to 39 who had been exposed to COVID-19. Both conserved end residues are part of each CDR3. A D gene is named only where the DNA matches it firmly. Some rows mark clone size as missing; the rest say once, few, many or name a class of expanded clone.

>TRBJ2-3|TRBV20-1|NA|TRBD1
CSASALEQGVSHTTDTQYF
TGCAGTGCTAGTGCCCTGGAACAGGGGGTTTCCCACACCACAGATACGCAGTATTTT
>TRBJ1-2|TRBV6-2/TRBV6-3|NA|NA
CASSPQETLHYGYTF
TGTGCCAGCAGCCCACAGGAGACCCTTCACTATGGCTACACCTTC
>TRBJ2-1|TRBV12-5|NA|TRBD2
CASGLAGLAGGFEQFF
TGTGCTAGTGGTTTGGCGGGACTAGCGGGAGGATTTGAGCAGTTCTTC
>TRBJ2-2|TRBV11-2|few|TRBD2
CASIGTSGRVTAGELFF
TGTGCCAGCATCGGGACTAGCGGGAGAGTAACCGCCGGGGAGCTGTTTTTT
>TRBJ2-7|TRBV2|NA|TRBD2
CASNSAGGRGYEQYF
TGTGCCAGCAACTCCGCGGGCGGGAGAGGCTACGAGCAGTACTTC
>TRBJ2-7|TRBV7-9|few|TRBD1
CASSRTGRPTYEQYF
TGTGCCAGCAGCCGGACAGGGAGACCCACCTACGAGCAGTACTTC
>TRBJ2-7|TRBV2|NA|NA
CASTLLAPRHYEQYF
TGTGCCAGCACGTTACTAGCACCTAGACATTACGAGCAGTACTTC
>TRBJ2-3|TRBV3-1/TRBV3-2|NA|NA
CASSQDRTDTQYF
TGTGCCAGCAGCCAAGATCGGACAGATACGCAGTATTTT
>TRBJ2-7|TRBV9|NA|TRBD1
CASSVAGTGGGEQYF
TGTGCCAGCAGCGTCGCCGGGACAGGGGGAGGCGAGCAGTACTTC
>TRBJ1-1|TRBV5-4|NA|TRBD1
CASRRAGTENTEAFF
TGTGCCAGCAGACGTGCCGGGACAGAGAACACTGAAGCTTTCTTT
>TRBJ2-6|TRBV30|NA|TRBD1
CAWSGHRDRDSSGANVLTF
TGTGCCTGGAGTGGGCATCGGGACAGGGATAGCTCTGGGGCCAACGTCCTGACTTTC
>TRBJ1-4|TRBV5-4|NA|NA
CASSRQPGSVGEKLFF
TGTGCCAGCAGCCGACAGCCCGGGAGCGTGGGTGAAAAACTGTTTTTT
>TRBJ2-2|TRBV7-3|NA|TRBD1
CASSLKGQGANPTGELFF
TGTGCCAGCAGCTTAAAGGGACAGGGGGCTAATCCGACCGGGGAGCTGTTTTTT
>TRBJ2-1|TRBV5-1|NA|TRBD2
CASSWTSGSKYNEQFF
TGCGCCAGCAGTTGGACTAGCGGGAGTAAGTACAATGAGCAGTTCTTC
>TRBJ1-5|TRBV10-2|NA|NA
CASTGGGSNQPQHF
TGCGCCAGCACTGGGGGAGGGAGCAATCAGCCCCAGCATTTT
>TRBJ1-2|TRBV27|once|TRBD1
CASRFRYPGQGSRDGYTF
TGTGCCAGCAGATTCCGCTATCCGGGACAGGGGAGTCGGGATGGCTACACCTTC
>TRBJ1-5|TRBV28|NA|TRBD1
CASSFETGFAQPQHF
TGTGCCAGCAGTTTTGAGACAGGGTTCGCTCAGCCCCAGCATTTT
>TRBJ2-7|TRBV10-3|NA|NA
CATAPGSAYEQYF
TGTGCCACCGCGCCGGGGAGCGCCTACGAGCAGTACTTC
>TRBJ2-2|TRBV9|NA|TRBD2
CASSVGTSGRGTGELFF
TGTGCCAGCAGCGTAGGGACTAGCGGGAGAGGTACCGGGGAGCTGTTTTTT
>TRBJ1-6|TRBV12-5|NA|NA
CASGLVLRVDGSNSPLHF
TGTGCTAGTGGTTTGGTACTGAGGGTGGACGGGAGTAATTCACCCCTCCACTTT
>TRBJ2-7|TRBV11-2|once|NA
CASSLRGEAYEQYF
TGTGCCAGCAGCTTAAGGGGCGAGGCCTACGAGCAGTACTTC
>TRBJ2-1|TRBV4-2|NA|TRBD2
CASSQRSSGSLSRGNEQFF
TGTGCCAGCAGCCAGAGATCTAGCGGGAGTTTATCTCGCGGAAATGAGCAGTTCTTC
>TRBJ1-1|TRBV7-9|NA|NA
CASGRTTEAFF
TGTGCCAGCGGCAGGACAACTGAAGCTTTCTTT
>TRBJ2-4|TRBV7-9|NA|TRBD2
CASSFTSGAAKNIQYF
TGTGCCAGCAGCTTTACTAGCGGGGCAGCCAAAAACATTCAGTACTTC
>TRBJ1-2|TRBV4-1|NA|NA
CASSRPPGRIDGYTF
TGCGCCAGCAGCCGGCCTCCGGGTAGGATCGATGGCTACACCTTC
>TRBJ2-5|TRBV2|NA|TRBD1
CASSIPGQGALETQYF
TGTGCCAGCAGTATCCCGGGACAGGGGGCTTTAGAGACCCAGTACTTC
>TRBJ2-1|TRBV19|NA|TRBD2
CASSHTLAGGPGTNEQFF
TGTGCCAGTAGCCATACCTTAGCGGGAGGGCCGGGGACCAATGAGCAGTTCTTC
>TRBJ2-1|TRBV28|NA|NA
CASRDWNNEQFF
TGTGCCAGCAGAGACTGGAACAATGAGCAGTTCTTC
>TRBJ2-7|TRBV15|NA|TRBD2
CATSRDLVVAGVKQYF
TGTGCCACCAGCAGAGATTTGGTAGTAGCGGGAGTAAAGCAGTACTTC
>TRBJ1-4|TRBV2|NA|NA
CASSARGNEKLFF
TGTGCCAGCAGTGCCAGAGGTAATGAAAAACTGTTTTTT
>TRBJ2-3|TRBV7-9|NA|NA
CASSLGVRYDTDTQYF
TGTGCCAGCAGCTTAGGAGTCCGGTACGACACAGATACGCAGTATTTT
>TRBJ1-6|TRBV11-2|NA|NA
CASSPRGQIMGSPLHF
TGTGCCAGCAGCCCCAGAGGACAGATAATGGGATCACCCCTCCACTTT